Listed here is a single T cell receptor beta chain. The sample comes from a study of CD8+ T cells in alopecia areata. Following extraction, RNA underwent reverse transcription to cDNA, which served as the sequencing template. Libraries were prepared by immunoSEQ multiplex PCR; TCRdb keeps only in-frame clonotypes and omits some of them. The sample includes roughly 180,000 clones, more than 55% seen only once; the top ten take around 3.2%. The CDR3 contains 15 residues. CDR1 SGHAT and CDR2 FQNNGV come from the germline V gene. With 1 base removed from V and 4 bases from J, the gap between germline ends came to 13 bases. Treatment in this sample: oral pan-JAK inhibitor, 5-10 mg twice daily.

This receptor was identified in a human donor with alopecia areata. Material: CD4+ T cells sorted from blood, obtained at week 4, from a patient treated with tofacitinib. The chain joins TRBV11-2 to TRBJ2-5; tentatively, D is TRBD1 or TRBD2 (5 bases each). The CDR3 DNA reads TGTGCCAGCAGCTTAGCTGACTTGAGGGGAGAGACCCAGTACTTC. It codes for CASSLADLRGETQYF.